Below, 30 T cell receptor beta chains from the same sample are listed, as sequenced in a study of blood T cell repertoires in COVID-19. Generated by immunoSEQ multiplex PCR, the TCRdb table keeps only in-frame clones and is missing some. The repertoire holds roughly 200,000 clones, with roughly 90% as singletons. Specimen: peripheral blood. The source of these receptors is a middle-aged man with acute or convalescent COVID-19.

The chain joins TRBV5-1 to TRBJ1-2, with no clear D. Germline CDR1 SGHRS, CDR2 YFSETQ. CDR3 length: 15 residues. V gave up 4 bases and J gave up 2 bases, with 15 bases separating them. The CDR3 here is CASSPAGSRNYGYTF. As DNA, the CDR3 is TGCGCCAGCAGCCCAGCGGGGAGTCGCAACTATGGCTACACCTTC.

This rearrangement joins TRBV7-2 to TRBJ1-1; weak D call: TRBD1 (6 bases). The germline CDR1 and CDR2 sequences are SGHTA and FQGNSA. The V and J ends lost 3 bases and 1 base respectively, with 12 bases between them. The length of the CDR3 is 15 residues. CDR3 sequence (DNA): TGTGCCAGCAGCTTCGCAGGGGCTACGAACACTGAAGCTTTCTTT. The encoded protein is CASSFAGATNTEAFF.

This clone was observed a few times. The rearrangement uses TRBV10-2 and TRBJ2-6, with D perhaps TRBD2 (5 bases). The germline V gene has CDR1 WSHSY and CDR2 SAAADI. Trimming pared 5 bases from V and 2 bases from J, leaving 10 bases between. The CDR3 is 15 amino acids. This CDR3 reads CASSTLEAGANVLTF. DNA of the CDR3: TGCGCCAGCAGTACACTAGAGGCTGGGGCCAACGTCCTGACTTTC.

The chain recombines TRBV5-6 with TRBJ1-6; D not resolved. Trimming shortened V by 2 bases and J by 3 bases, and 9 bases separated the two germline ends. Germline-derived CDR1 and CDR2 are SGHDT and YYEEEE. The CDR3 runs to 15 residues. As DNA, the CDR3 is TGTGCCAGCAGCTTCGAGGGTATCTATAATTCACCCCTCCACTTT. As protein: CASSFEGIYNSPLHF.

Of note for this clone: Because the CDR3's place on the DNA is in doubt, the DNA is left out and the CDR3 is given as listed by TCRdb. This chain joins TRBV12-3 or TRBV12-4 and TRBJ2-1; the table names TRBD1, a call not compared with the DNA. The CDR3 sequence runs 13 residues, both termini included. CDR3 region: CASSLYVGTGSLF.

The V and J genes are TRBV18 and TRBJ1-2, with 10 bases aligning to TRBD1. Germline V CDR1 and CDR2: KGHSH, LQKENI. Trimming at V came to 3 bases and at J to 1 base, leaving 5 bases not matched to a gene. This CDR3 has 16 amino acids. CDR3 protein: CASSPLRTGGNYGYTF. CDR3 sequence (DNA): TGTGCCAGCTCACCTTTACGGACAGGGGGTAACTATGGCTACACCTTC.

The chain links TRBV19 to TRBJ2-3; maybe TRBD2 (6 bases). This CDR3 spans 17 amino acids. With 1 base removed from V and 0 bases from J, the gap between germline ends came to 14 bases. Germline V gene data show CDR1 as LNHDA and CDR2 as SQIVND (reference sequence). CDR3 protein: CASSIGNAGPSTDTQYF. CDR3 DNA sequence: TGTGCCAGTAGTATAGGAAACGCGGGGCCCAGCACAGATACGCAGTATTTT.

The chain carries TRBV5-5 and TRBJ2-3; perhaps TRBD1 as D (6 bases). Deletions cut 4 bases from V and 6 bases from J, with 9 bases between. CDR3 length: 12 amino acids. Per germline, CDR1 SGHKS and CDR2 YYEKEE (reference sequence). In DNA, the CDR3 is TGTGCCAGCAGCGTTGACAGGGATACGCAGTATTTT. Its protein is CASSVDRDTQYF.

J is TRBJ2-7 and V is TRBV6-6; no firm D call. The V gene lost 2 bases and the J gene lost 1 base, with 6 bases spanning the gap. Germline assignment: CDR1 MNHNY and CDR2 SVGAGI (reference sequence). This CDR3 contains 13 residues. CDR3 DNA sequence: TGTGCCAGCAGTTACGCAGGATCCTACGAGCAGTACTTC. Protein: CASSYAGSYEQYF.

This chain uses TRBV3-1 (or the pseudogene TRBV3-2) with TRBJ2-2; D might be TRBD2 (5 bases). In germline, CDR1 is LGHDT, CDR2 YNNKEL (reference sequence). Trimming took off 4 bases at V and 13 bases at J, with 10 bases between the two ends. The CDR3 has 11 amino acids. CDR3 nucleotides: TGTGCCAGCAGCCTCGGCGGGTTGCTGTTTTTT. Its translation is CASSLGGLLFF.

The chain employs TRBV19 and TRBJ2-3; tentatively, D is TRBD2 (5 bases). The CDR3 contains 14 residues. CDR1 is LNHDA and CDR2 is SQIVND in the germline V gene (reference sequence). Trimming cost V 3 bases and J 0 bases, with 7 bases left between them. The CDR3 protein is CASSIGVSTDTQYF. The DNA for the CDR3 is TGTGCCAGTAGTATCGGGGTTAGCACAGATACGCAGTATTTT.

The rearrangement uses TRBV5-5 and TRBJ2-7; a weak D match, TRBD1 (6 bases). Germline V gene lookup returns CDR1 SGHKS and CDR2 YYEKEE (reference sequence). With 2 bases removed from V and 0 bases from J, the gap between germline ends came to 12 bases. The CDR3 is 15 amino acids. The CDR3 protein is CASSLSLGHSYEQYF. The DNA of the CDR3 is TGTGCCAGCAGCTTATCTTTGGGACACTCCTACGAGCAGTACTTC.

This chain connects TRBV9 to TRBJ2-5, with D possibly TRBD1 on 6 matching bases. V lost 0 bases and J lost 5, with 14 bases in between. Germline V gene lookup returns CDR1 SGDLS and CDR2 YYNGEE. This CDR3 comprises 15 residues. CDR3 region: CASSVDPGVGETQYF. The CDR3 bases are TGTGCCAGCAGCGTAGATCCAGGGGTGGGGGAGACCCAGTACTTC.

This chain's CDR3 is CASSRQTGAEAFF. The CDR3 DNA sequence: TGTGCCAGCAGCCGACAGACAGGGGCTGAAGCTTTCTTT. The J gene is TRBJ1-1, the V gene TRBV5-6, with TRBD1 matching 8 bases. CDR1 SGHDT and CDR2 YYEEEE come from the germline V gene. The J segment lost 6 bases and the V segment lost 4 bases, leaving 5 bases of the junction unmatched. CDR3 length: 13 amino acids.

The chain uses TRBV5-8 and TRBJ2-7; D is ambiguous. The V end was cut by 2 bases, the J end by 3 bases, with 12 bases between. CDR3 length: 14 amino acids. The V gene's germline CDR1 is SGHTS and CDR2 YDEGEE. The CDR3 spells CASSFYQPHYEQYF. In DNA, the CDR3 is TGTGCCAGCAGCTTCTACCAACCCCACTACGAGCAGTACTTC.

The CDR3 coding sequence is TGTGCCAGCAGCTCCTCGGGGGGAGAGACCCAGTACTTC. Translating gives CASSSSGGETQYF. J is TRBJ2-5 and V is TRBV7-7; 7 nucleotides align to TRBD2. The CDR3 has 13 amino acids. Trimming cost V 4 bases and J 4 bases; bases outside gene matches: 3. Germline V CDR1 and CDR2: SSHAT, FNYEAQ (reference sequence).

This chain joins TRBV5-1 and TRBJ2-6; D not resolved. V was shortened by 0 bases and J by 0 bases, with 7 bases between the two germline ends. Germline V gene lookup returns CDR1 SGHRS and CDR2 YFSETQ. The CDR3 runs 16 residues. CDR3 region: CASSLEPGSGANVLTF. CDR3 sequence (DNA): TGCGCCAGCAGCTTGGAACCGGGCTCTGGGGCCAACGTCCTGACTTTC.

Concerning this clone: Different DNA sequences within this sample yield the same CDR3. This chain uses TRBV5-1 with TRBJ2-7; D is perhaps TRBD1 (6 bases). V lost 2 bases, J lost 1 base, and 7 bases lay in between. CDR3 length equals 13 residues. CDR1 is SGHRS, CDR2 YFSETQ, per germline. The CDR3 protein is CASSLQGSYEQYF. CDR3 in DNA: TGCGCCAGCAGCTTACAGGGATCCTACGAGCAGTACTTC.

CDR3 region: CASSPTGGTNEKLFF. The DNA for the CDR3 is TGTGCCAGCAGCCCCACAGGGGGTACAAATGAAAAACTGTTTTTT. The rearrangement uses TRBV9 and TRBJ1-4, with 8 bases identical to TRBD1. Unmatched junction bases numbered 7, after V lost 4 bases and J lost 5 bases. CDR3 size: 15 residues. Germline V gives CDR1 SGDLS, CDR2 YYNGEE.

The chain recombines TRBV27 with TRBJ2-1; 11 nucleotides match TRBD2. CDR1 is MNHEY, CDR2 SMNVEV, per germline (reference sequence). J gave up 13 bases and V 3 bases, and 5 bases lay outside the gene matches. The CDR3 sequence is 13 residues long. CDR3 coding DNA: TGTGCCAGCAGTTTTGGACTAGCGGGTGTCCAGTTCTTC. The encoded protein is CASSFGLAGVQFF.

This chain links TRBV6-5 with TRBJ1-1, with D tentatively TRBD1 (6 bases). Germline-derived CDR1 and CDR2 are MNHEY and SVGAGI. CDR3 length equals 12 residues. The V and J ends lost 6 bases and 5 bases respectively, with 10 bases between them. The CDR3 sequence: CASRAQGTEAFF. CDR3 DNA sequence: TGTGCCAGCAGAGCACAGGGAACTGAAGCTTTCTTT.

This clone was seen a few times. The rearrangement links TRBV19 to TRBJ1-1, with a tentative D call TRBD1 (5 bases). The V gene lost 10 bases and the J gene lost 0 bases, with 12 bases spanning the gap. Germline lookup yields CDR1 LNHDA and CDR2 SQIVND (reference sequence). The CDR3 length is 13 residues. This CDR3 is CATWGYLNTEAFF. CDR3 coding DNA: TGTGCCACGTGGGGCTACTTGAACACTGAAGCTTTCTTT. Supplemented by reference TRBV19 and TRBJ1-1, the full variable domain reads DGGITQSPKYLFRKEGQNVTLSCEQNLNHDAMYWYRQDPGQGLRLIYYSQIVNDFQKGDIAEGYSVSREKKESFPLTVTSAQKNPTAFYLCATWGYLNTEAFFGQGTRLTVV.

V and J are TRBV19 and TRBJ2-7; TRBD1 might be the D (6 bases). V lost 4 bases, J lost 3 bases, and 10 bases lay in between. Germline V CDR1 and CDR2: LNHDA, SQIVND (reference sequence). This CDR3 is 13 amino acids long. CDR3 in amino acids: CASSTLDSYEQYF. The DNA of the CDR3 is TGTGCCAGTAGTACCCTGGACAGCTACGAGCAGTACTTC.

V usage is TRBV5-4 and J usage is TRBJ2-3, with D unresolved. This CDR3 has 14 residues. V was clipped by 4 bases and J by 2 bases, with 11 bases between them. Germline assignment: CDR1 SGHNT and CDR2 YYREEE (reference sequence). For the CDR3, the DNA is TGTGCCAGCAGCCTTCAGGATTTCACAGATACGCAGTATTTT. Translating it yields CASSLQDFTDTQYF.

The chain employs TRBV4-1 and TRBJ2-7; 7 bases map to TRBD2. The germline V gene encodes CDR1 MGHRA and CDR2 YSYEKL. The CDR3 has 16 amino acids. J gave up 2 bases and V 1 base, and 8 bases lay outside the gene matches. In DNA, the CDR3 is TGCGCCAGCAGCCAAGTCGTGACGGGGGGTACCTACGAGCAGTACTTC. Amino acids: CASSQVVTGGTYEQYF.

The rearrangement joins TRBV6-2 or TRBV6-3 to TRBJ1-5; TRBD1 agrees at 9 bases. CDR1 is MNHEY, CDR2 SVGEGT, per germline. J lost 0 bases, V lost 1 base, and 7 bases had no gene match. This CDR3 is 18 amino acids long. CDR3 DNA: TGTGCCAGCAGTTACTTCGGGACAGGGACTCATAGCAATCAGCCCCAGCATTTT. It yields the protein CASSYFGTGTHSNQPQHF.

The rearrangement joins TRBV28 to TRBJ2-1; a possible D gene is TRBD1 (6 bases). Germline CDR1 MDHEN, CDR2 SYDVKM. This CDR3 is 16 amino acids long. Trimming stripped 5 bases from V and 7 bases from J, with 21 bases between. The CDR3 protein is CASSLGSTGGWNEQFF. CDR3 DNA sequence: TGTGCCAGCAGTCTCGGGTCGACAGGTGGGTGGAATGAGCAGTTCTTC.

This chain connects TRBV5-5 to TRBJ1-2; TRBD1 is a possible D gene (5 bases). CDR3 size: 14 residues. Germline lookup yields CDR1 SGHKS and CDR2 YYEKEE (reference sequence). Trimming removed 4 bases at V and 0 bases at J, with 10 bases between. This chain's CDR3 is CASSAGGANYGYTF. CDR3 DNA: TGTGCCAGCAGCGCCGGGGGAGCTAACTATGGCTACACCTTC.

This clone was seen a few times. The chain has TRBV27 and TRBJ1-1, with TRBD1 matching over 8 bases. The CDR3 is 17 amino acids. V trimming: 5 bases; J trimming: 0 bases; junction bases outside the gene matches: 11. The germline V gene encodes CDR1 MNHEY and CDR2 SMNVEV (reference sequence). In nucleotides, the CDR3 is TGTGCCAGCAGTCCCCGACAGGGGCGCCGGATGAACACTGAAGCTTTCTTT. Its translation: CASSPRQGRRMNTEAFF.

The rearrangement links TRBV5-4 to TRBJ2-5, with unresolved D. Germline assignment: CDR1 SGHNT and CDR2 YYREEE (reference sequence). V lost 3 bases to trimming and J lost 1 base, with 13 bases between them. This CDR3 is 15 amino acids long. CDR3 sequence reads: CASSSTSSSQETQYF. The CDR3 nucleotides read TGTGCCAGCAGCTCGACGAGTAGCAGCCAAGAGACCCAGTACTTC.